These 17 T cell receptor beta chains were all obtained from the same sample, sequenced in a study of cytomegalovirus exposure and HLA in healthy donors. The PCR was carried out with 60 Vbeta primers and 13 Jbeta primers. Measured with immunoSEQ multiplex PCR; TCRdb has only the in-frame clones, and not every one. The table has 150,000 to 200,000 clones, about 80% seen once. The sample was PBMCs. Receptors originate from a man aged 25 to 40 in good health and CMV-seronegative.

V and J are TRBV11-2 and TRBJ1-4; no definite D call. Trimming stripped 5 bases from V and 10 bases from J, with 20 bases between. Germline CDR1 is SGHAT and CDR2 is FQNNGV. This CDR3 has 15 amino acids. The CDR3 spells CASSHNRVHGVKLFF. As DNA, the CDR3 is TGTGCCAGCAGCCATAACCGGGTCCACGGAGTAAAACTGTTTTTT.

The chain has TRBV29-1 and TRBJ2-7; 10 bases match TRBD2. In germline, CDR1 is SQVTM, CDR2 ANQGSEA. The CDR3 contains 15 residues. V lost 0 bases and J lost 9; bases outside the gene matches: 11. The CDR3 bases are TGCAGCGTTGAAGACGGTCTAGCGGGAGCCCACGGGCAGTACTTC. This sequence encodes CSVEDGLAGAHGQYF.

V is TRBV28 and J is TRBJ1-2; D perhaps matches TRBD1 (6 bases). The V gene's germline CDR1 is MDHEN and CDR2 SYDVKM. V was shortened by 5 bases and J by 6 bases, with 10 bases between the two germline ends. This CDR3 is built from 12 residues. CDR3 amino acids: CASSLYRDGYTF. For the CDR3, the DNA is TGTGCCAGCAGTCTATACAGGGATGGCTACACCTTC.

The chain employs TRBV29-1 and TRBJ1-1; TRBD1 is a possible D gene (6 bases). Trimming took 4 bases from V and 0 from J, leaving 12 bases between them. The CDR3 has 14 amino acids. Germline V gene sequence: CDR1 SQVTM, CDR2 ANQGSEA. CDR3 coding DNA: TGCAGCGTTGGGGACATTTACATGAACACTGAAGCTTTCTTT. Its protein is CSVGDIYMNTEAFF.

The V call is TRBV11-2, the J call TRBJ1-2; TRBD1 is a possible D gene (5 bases). Trimming removed 1 base from V and 2 bases from J, with 8 bases in between. The CDR3 totals 14 residues. The germline CDR1 and CDR2 sequences are SGHAT and FQNNGV. CDR3 DNA sequence: TGTGCCAGCAGCTTAGTGCCAGGGAACTATGGCTACACCTTC. Amino acid sequence: CASSLVPGNYGYTF.

The genes are TRBV4-1 and TRBJ2-7; 8 nucleotides agree with TRBD1. With 5 bases clipped from V and 1 base from J, the junction kept 7 bases outside the gene matches. Germline V CDR1 and CDR2: MGHRA, YSYEKL. This CDR3 spans 15 amino acids. The CDR3 is CASSSRTGSSYEQYF. CDR3 in DNA: TGCGCCAGCAGCTCTCGGACAGGGTCTTCCTACGAGCAGTACTTC.

The chain uses TRBV28 and TRBJ1-2; 7 bases align to TRBD1. Germline CDR1 MDHEN, CDR2 SYDVKM. This CDR3 region has 13 residues. V lost 1 base to trimming and J lost 8 bases; unmatched junction nucleotides: 4. The CDR3 loop reads CASSLLGGAGYTF. As DNA, the CDR3 is TGTGCCAGCAGTTTATTAGGGGGCGCAGGCTACACCTTC.

This clone came up a few times. The CDR3 bases are TGTGCCAGCAGCCTAAAACCGGGACAGGGGAAGAGTGAGCAGTTCTTC. Protein: CASSLKPGQGKSEQFF. This chain links TRBV7-9 with TRBJ2-1, with 10 bases matching TRBD1. Trimming cost V 5 bases and J 9 bases; bases outside gene matches: 13. This CDR3 has 16 amino acids. From germline, CDR1 is SEHNR and CDR2 FQNEAQ (reference sequence).

The chain employs TRBV5-8 and TRBJ2-2; TRBD2 agrees at 9 bases. Trimming cost V 3 bases and J 6 bases; bases outside gene matches: 12. CDR1 is SGHTS, CDR2 YDEGEE, per germline. The CDR3 runs 17 residues. CDR3 DNA: TGTGCCAGCAGCTCAGCCCCGGGACTAGCATTCCCCGGGGAGCTGTTTTTT. Amino acids: CASSSAPGLAFPGELFF.

The V call is TRBV11-2, the J call TRBJ1-2, with D perhaps TRBD1 (6 bases). V lost 5 bases and J 0 bases, leaving 16 bases between the germline ends. The CDR3 extends over 16 amino acids. The germline CDR1 and CDR2 sequences are SGHAT and FQNNGV. The CDR3 protein is CASSAHRVGTNYGYTF. The CDR3 nucleotides are TGTGCCAGCAGCGCCCACAGGGTGGGGACTAACTATGGCTACACCTTC. Variable domain in full (rest from reference TRBV11-2 and TRBJ1-2): EAGVAQSPRYKIIEKRQSVAFWCNPISGHATLYWYQQILGQGPKLLIQFQNNGVVDDSQLPKDRFSAERLKGVDSTLKIQPAKLEDSAVYLCASSAHRVGTNYGYTFGSGTRLTVV.

The V gene is TRBV14, the J gene TRBJ2-1; 8 bases are shared with TRBD2. V lost 4 bases to trimming and J lost 6 bases; unmatched junction nucleotides: 8. Germline CDR1 SGHDN, CDR2 FVKESK. The CDR3 has 15 amino acids. As DNA, the CDR3 is TGTGCCAGCAGCCTCCCCTCCAGCGGGAGCAATGAGCAGTTCTTC. Its translation is CASSLPSSGSNEQFF.

This clone was counted a single time. CDR3 residues: CASSDGTGSSYNSPLHF. CDR3 in DNA: TGTGCCAGCAGCGACGGGACAGGGAGCTCCTATAATTCACCCCTCCACTTT. This chain links TRBV2 with TRBJ1-6, with 9 bases aligning to TRBD1. This CDR3 comprises 17 residues. Germline V lookup: CDR1 SNHLY, CDR2 FYNNEI. J gave up 0 bases and V 6 bases, and 6 bases lay outside the gene matches.

The rearrangement uses TRBV5-4 and TRBJ2-7; D is undetermined. The CDR3 contains 12 residues. Per germline, CDR1 SGHNT and CDR2 YYREEE (reference sequence). Between the trimmed V and J ends, which lost 0 bases and 3 bases, there was a span of 4 bases. As DNA, the CDR3 is TGTGCCAGCAGCTTGGACTTCTACGAGCAGTACTTC. Translating gives CASSLDFYEQYF.

A few counts support this clone. The V and J genes are TRBV10-3 and TRBJ1-1, with 11 bases identical to TRBD1. Germline-derived CDR1 and CDR2 are ENHRY and SYGVKD. There are 14 residues in the CDR3. The V segment lost 10 bases and the J segment 0 bases; nucleotides outside the gene matches: 4. CDR3 amino acids: CATGTGGLNTEAFF. In nucleotides, the CDR3 is TGTGCCACTGGGACAGGGGGTTTGAACACTGAAGCTTTCTTT.

The V call is TRBV6-5, the J call TRBJ1-1, with 9 bases that match TRBD1. The CDR3 contains 13 residues. Germline assignment: CDR1 MNHEY and CDR2 SVGAGI. Trimming at V came to 6 bases and at J to 6 bases, leaving 5 bases not matched to a gene. DNA of the CDR3: TGTGCCAGCAGGGGGACAGGGAGGGCTGAAGCTTTCTTT. Protein: CASRGTGRAEAFF.

V gene TRBV10-1 combines with J gene TRBJ2-1, with 13 bases fitting TRBD2. J gave up 9 bases and V 6 bases, and 14 bases lay outside the gene matches. CDR1 WNHNN and CDR2 SYGVQD come from the germline V gene (reference sequence). This CDR3 contains 17 residues. CDR3 amino acids: CASSSRLAGGVFGEQFF. The CDR3 region has the DNA TGCGCCAGCAGCTCGAGACTAGCGGGAGGCGTATTCGGTGAGCAGTTCTTC.

The rearrangement uses TRBV29-1 and TRBJ2-2; TRBD2 is a possible D gene (5 bases). The CDR3 totals 13 residues. Per the germline V gene, CDR1 is SQVTM and CDR2 is ANQGSEA. Deletions cut 6 bases from V and 5 bases from J, with 13 bases between. Here the CDR3 reads CSVDSKRTGELFF. In DNA form, the CDR3 reads TGCAGCGTGGACTCCAAAAGGACCGGGGAGCTGTTTTTT.